The 14 T cell receptor beta chains below come from one sample, sequenced in a study of beta chain features in type 1 diabetes. Every bit of the isolated RNA underwent reverse transcription, so sequencing read expressed TCRB transcripts. Assay used: immunoSEQ multiplex PCR; TCRdb lists only in-frame clones, some missing. Among about 450,000 clones, over 10% were seen once, and the ten largest hold 0.045% to 0.05%. What was sequenced was naive CD4+ T cells from blood. These receptors all come from a woman younger than 30 in good health.

The chain combines TRBV2 with TRBJ2-1; D remains unclear. Deletions cut 1 base from V and 7 bases from J, with 8 bases between. Germline CDR1 reads SNHLY; CDR2 reads FYNNEI. This CDR3 is 13 amino acids long. The CDR3 loop is CASSEGVGNEQFF. DNA of the CDR3: TGTGCCAGCAGTGAAGGGGTTGGGAATGAGCAGTTCTTC.

This clone has a handful of counts. The chain is built from TRBV5-1 and TRBJ2-5; TRBD1 matches at 10 bases. Unmatched junction bases numbered 4, after V lost 5 bases and J lost 3 bases. The germline CDR1 and CDR2 sequences are SGHRS and YFSETQ. This CDR3 spans 14 amino acids. CDR3 DNA sequence: TGCGCCAGCAGGTCCGGGACAGGGGAAGAGACCCAGTACTTC. It specifies CASRSGTGEETQYF.

This clone was observed a few times. V gene TRBV2 combines with J gene TRBJ2-2, with TRBD2 matching 7 bases. V lost 9 bases and J lost 0; bases outside the gene matches: 7. This CDR3 has 15 amino acids. CDR1 is SNHLY and CDR2 is FYNNEI in the germline V gene. CDR3 loop: CASTPGLTNTGELFF. In DNA form, the CDR3 reads TGTGCCAGTACCCCGGGACTAACGAACACCGGGGAGCTGTTTTTT.

This clone was detected only a few times. The chain employs TRBV30 and TRBJ2-4; the match to TRBD2 covers 13 bases. CDR3 length: 17 amino acids. The V segment lost 2 bases and the J segment 0 bases; nucleotides outside the gene matches: 4. CDR1 is GTSNPN, CDR2 SVGIG, per germline (reference sequence). CDR3: CAWSTSGRVLAKNIQYF. The CDR3 DNA follows: TGTGCCTGGAGTACTAGCGGGAGGGTACTAGCCAAAAACATTCAGTACTTC.

This clone turned up a few times. The chain has TRBV30 and TRBJ2-7; D is tentatively TRBD1 or TRBD2 (7 bases each). The V gene lost 3 bases and the J gene lost 6 bases, with 15 bases spanning the gap. The CDR3 sequence is 13 residues long. Germline V lookup: CDR1 GTSNPN, CDR2 SVGIG (reference sequence). In DNA form, the CDR3 reads TGTGCCTGGAGCAGGGACAGCGGGGCCGAGCAGTACTTC. Translating gives CAWSRDSGAEQYF.

This clone was seen a few times. The chain joins TRBV2 to TRBJ2-3; D is tentatively TRBD1 or TRBD2 (5 bases each). The V gene lost 7 bases and the J gene lost 6 bases, with 11 bases spanning the gap. In germline, CDR1 is SNHLY, CDR2 FYNNEI. This CDR3 comprises 12 residues. For the CDR3, the DNA is TGTGCCAGCAACCGAGGGGTTGATACGCAGTATTTT. It specifies CASNRGVDTQYF.

The chain links TRBV7-9 to TRBJ2-3; 7 bases align to TRBD1. Trimming at V came to 4 bases and at J to 2 bases, leaving 6 bases not matched to a gene. CDR1 is SEHNR and CDR2 is FQNEAQ in the germline V gene (reference sequence). The length of the CDR3 is 15 residues. The CDR3 nucleotides read TGTGCCAGCAGCTCACGACAGGGTACCACAGATACGCAGTATTTT. It codes for CASSSRQGTTDTQYF.

CDR3 residues: CASSHRQGRGLSYNEQFF. The CDR3 region has the DNA TGCGCCAGCAGCCACCGACAGGGCAGGGGCCTCTCCTACAATGAGCAGTTCTTC. This chain links TRBV5-1 with TRBJ2-1; TRBD1 matches 7 bases. Germline loops: CDR1 SGHRS, CDR2 YFSETQ. The CDR3 is made up of 18 amino acids. The V segment lost 4 bases and the J segment 0 bases; nucleotides outside the gene matches: 13.

The chain links TRBV7-2 to TRBJ2-2, with 8 bases fitting TRBD2. Unmatched junction bases numbered 9, after V lost 6 bases and J lost 0 bases. Per the germline V gene, CDR1 is SGHTA and CDR2 is FQGNSA. The CDR3 has 17 amino acids. This CDR3 is CASRYRGLAPNTGELFF. The CDR3 DNA reads TGTGCCAGCAGATACCGTGGACTAGCACCGAACACCGGGGAGCTGTTTTTT.

V is TRBV9 and J is TRBJ2-5; D ambiguous. The CDR3 is 13 residues long. The V end was cut by 5 bases, the J end by 4 bases, with 12 bases between. Germline V gene sequence: CDR1 SGDLS, CDR2 YYNGEE. The CDR3 sequence: CASSASMGETQYF. The CDR3 DNA sequence: TGTGCCAGCAGTGCCTCGATGGGAGAGACCCAGTACTTC.

This clone was recorded a few times. The rearrangement uses TRBV14 and TRBJ1-5, with D perhaps TRBD1 (5 bases). The germline gives CDR1 SGHDN, CDR2 FVKESK. The CDR3 loop spans 16 amino acids. Trimming took off 0 bases at V and 7 bases at J, with 16 bases between the two ends. The CDR3 region has the DNA TGTGCCAGCAGCCAAGAACGGGGCCGGGTACGGCAGCCCCAGCATTTT. This encodes CASSQERGRVRQPQHF.

This clone showed up just a few times. This chain links TRBV18 with TRBJ2-3; D gene unclear. Between the trimmed V and J ends, which lost 1 base and 0 bases, there was a span of 8 bases. The CDR3 loop spans 15 amino acids. Germline V CDR1 and CDR2: KGHSH, LQKENI. As DNA, the CDR3 is TGTGCCAGCTCACCACTGGACGGTAGCACAGATACGCAGTATTTT. It codes for CASSPLDGSTDTQYF.

This chain connects TRBV29-1 to TRBJ1-1; D unresolved. CDR1 is SQVTM and CDR2 is ANQGSEA in the germline V gene. This CDR3 is built from 11 residues. V lost 7 bases and J lost 1, with 7 bases in between. The CDR3: CSGDGNTEAFF. CDR3 in DNA: TGCAGCGGTGACGGGAACACTGAAGCTTTCTTT. Complete variable domain (other parts from reference TRBV29-1 and TRBJ1-1): SAVISQKPSRDICQRGTSLTIQCQVDSQVTMMFWYRQQPGQSLTLIATANQGSEATYESGFVIDKFPISRPNLTFSTLTVSNMSPEDSSIYLCSGDGNTEAFFGQGTRLTVV.

The V gene is TRBV6-5, the J gene TRBJ2-7, with TRBD2 matching over 8 bases. This CDR3 is built from 14 residues. The J segment lost 0 bases and the V segment lost 6 bases, leaving 4 bases of the junction unmatched. Germline V lookup: CDR1 MNHEY, CDR2 SVGAGI. CDR3 region: CASRIAGSSYEQYF. The CDR3 region has the DNA TGTGCCAGCAGGATAGCGGGGAGCTCCTACGAGCAGTACTTC.